The rows below give T cell receptor beta chains drawn from one sample of a study of vaccination effects on CD4 cells after COVID-19. Here immunoSEQ multiplex PCR was the method, and the copy in TCRdb shows in-frame clones only, minus some. The sample has 37,000 or so clones; around 79% are singletons. For these receptors, no antigen is known. Specimen: CD4+ T cells from PBMCs cultured without peptide, collected before COVID-19 vaccination. These receptors were taken from a human donor who received a COVID-19 vaccine. The CDR3 runs from the conserved cysteine through the conserved F or W. A D gene is named only where the DNA matches it firmly. Rows may omit the clone size; those that give it use once, few, many or a size class.

>TRBJ1-5|NA|medium-sized|TRBV6-1
TGTGCCAGCAGTGCCCCACACAGGAAAGGGCCGTATAGCAATCAGCCCCAGCATTTT
CASSAPHRKGPYSNQPQHF
>TRBJ1-1|NA|NA|TRBV29-1
TGCAGCGTCTCTCCGGCCGGGGAAGCCACCTTTGAAGCTTTCTTT
CSVSPAGEATFEAFF
>TRBJ2-1|NA|few|TRBV6-5
TGTGCCAGCAGGACCCGGACAGCCTACAATGAGCAGTTCTTC
CASRTRTAYNEQFF
>TRBJ1-2|NA|once|TRBV5-1
TGCGCCAGCAGCCTGACGTCTGTTAACTATGGCTACACCTTC
CASSLTSVNYGYTF
>TRBJ1-1|NA|NA|TRBV28
TGTGCCAGCAGTTTCAGGCGGGGGGCTTTCTTT
CASSFRRGAFF
>TRBJ2-7|NA|NA|TRBV6-1
TGTGCCAGCAGTGAAGGAGGGGTTTTAACCGAGCAGTACTTC
CASSEGGVLTEQYF
>TRBJ2-7|TRBD1|NA|TRBV5-1
TGCGCCAGCAGGTGGGACAGCTACTACGAGCAGTACTTC
CASRWDSYYEQYF
>TRBJ1-1|TRBD1|NA|TRBV5-8
TGTGCCAGCAACCGTGGACAGGGCACTGAAGCTTTCTTT
CASNRGQGTEAFF
>TRBJ2-7|TRBD1|NA|TRBV6-2/TRBV6-3
TGTGCCAGCAGTTACTCGAGGACAGGGGGAGGAGGCGAGCAGTACTTC
CASSYSRTGGGGEQYF
>TRBJ1-4|NA|NA|TRBV7-2
TGTGCCAGCAGCCGGGGAACTAATGAAAAACTGTTTTTT
CASSRGTNEKLFF
>TRBJ1-5|NA|NA|TRBV21-1
NA
CASSKVGGGNRREGSNQPQHF
>TRBJ2-7|NA|NA|TRBV3-1/TRBV3-2
TGTGCCAGCAGCCTGAACTACGAGCAGTACTTC
CASSLNYEQYF
>TRBJ2-7|TRBD1|once|TRBV4-2
TGTGCCAGCAGCCAAGGCTCGGGACAGGGCTACGAGCAGTACTTC
CASSQGSGQGYEQYF
>TRBJ2-7|NA|NA|TRBV1
TGCACCAGCAGCCATTGGACTAGCGGGAGCTACCACGAGCAGTACTTC
CTSSHWTSGSYHEQYF
>TRBJ2-3|NA|NA|TRBV6-5
TGTGCCAGCAGGCTGGGTGCAGATACGCAGTATTTT
CASRLGADTQYF
>TRBJ1-5|NA|NA|TRBV7-9
TGTGCCAGCAGCTTAGATCATCAGCCCCAGCATTTT
CASSLDHQPQHF
>TRBJ1-5|NA|NA|TRBV2
TGTGCCAGCAGTGAAAGCTGGGTCAATCAGCCCCAGCATTTT
CASSESWVNQPQHF
>TRBJ1-5|NA|NA|TRBV24-1
TGTGCCACCAGTGATCCCGGACGGTATAGCAATCAGCCCCAGCATTTT
CATSDPGRYSNQPQHF
>TRBJ1-1|NA|NA|TRBV19
TGTGCCAGTAGTAATACCCGAACTCAGGGAAACACTGAAGCTTTCTTT
CASSNTRTQGNTEAFF
>TRBJ2-7|TRBD1|NA|TRBV12-5
TGTGCTAGTGGTTTGGTCAGGACAGGGGGCTTGAACGAGCAGTACTTC
CASGLVRTGGLNEQYF
>TRBJ1-1|TRBD1|NA|TRBV2
TGTGCCAGCAGTCGGGACAGGGGGTGGAACACTGAAGCTTTCTTT
CASSRDRGWNTEAFF
>TRBJ2-7|TRBD2|NA|TRBV2
TGTGCCAGCAGTGAAGTACTAGCGGATTCCTACGAGCAGTACTTC
CASSEVLADSYEQYF
>TRBJ1-2|NA|few|TRBV19
TGTGCCAGTAGTATAAACACCTATGGCTACACCTTC
CASSINTYGYTF
>TRBJ2-2|NA|NA|TRBV18
TGTGCCAGCTCACCCCGGACGAGTAACGGGGAGCTGTTTTTT
CASSPRTSNGELFF
>TRBJ2-2|NA|NA|TRBV3-1/TRBV3-2
TGTGCCAGCAGCAAGCAGATTTCAGGCTTGACCGGGGAGCTGTTTTTT
CASSKQISGLTGELFF
>TRBJ2-7|TRBD2|NA|TRBV28
TGTGCCAGCGGTAGCGGGAGGAACTACGAGCAGTACTTC
CASGSGRNYEQYF
>TRBJ1-1|NA|NA|TRBV18
TGTGCCAGCACTCTTACAGGGAGGAACACTGAAGCTTTCTTT
CASTLTGRNTEAFF
>TRBJ2-6|NA|NA|TRBV7-9
TGTGCCAGCAGCAAACACTCTGGGGCCAACGTCCTGACTTTC
CASSKHSGANVLTF
>TRBJ2-7|NA|NA|TRBV29-1
TGCAGCGTCAGGGGGGCTTCCGAGCAGTACTTC
CSVRGASEQYF
>TRBJ1-3|NA|few|TRBV11-3
TGTGCCAGCAGCCGGGACAACTCTGGAAACACCATATATTTT
CASSRDNSGNTIYF
>TRBJ2-1|NA|NA|TRBV9
TGTGCCAGCAGCGTAGGTTCCCCGGGGATGGTCCATGAGCAGTTCTTC
CASSVGSPGMVHEQFF
>TRBJ1-1|TRBD1|NA|TRBV11-2
TGTGCCAGCAGCTTAAGGGGGCCGAACAGGGGGGGAATGAACACTGAAGCTTTCTTT
CASSLRGPNRGGMNTEAFF
>TRBJ1-5|NA|NA|TRBV3-1/TRBV3-2
TGTGCCAGCAGCCAAGATACCAGAAGCAATCAGCCCCAGCATTTT
CASSQDTRSNQPQHF
>TRBJ1-6|NA|NA|TRBV6-6
TGTGCCAGCAGTTTACCCCCCATCTATAATTCACCCCTCCACTTT
CASSLPPIYNSPLHF
>TRBJ1-2|TRBD1|NA|TRBV3-1/TRBV3-2
TGTGCCAGCAGCCATTCTGTCGGACAGGGGGCAGGGGGCTACACCTTC
CASSHSVGQGAGGYTF
>TRBJ1-2|TRBD1|NA|TRBV27
TGTGCCAGCAGTTTCGCTCCAGGAGGGGGCAACTATGGCTACACCTTC
CASSFAPGGGNYGYTF
>TRBJ2-1|NA|few|TRBV19
TGTGCCAGTAGTATAGACCCTCTTGGGACTCAGCAGTTCTTC
CASSIDPLGTQQFF
>TRBJ2-3|NA|NA|TRBV20-1
TGCAGTGTAAGGGGCGAGGTTACGCAGTATTTT
CSVRGEVTQYF